Following are 32 T cell receptor beta chains from one sample sequenced in a study of blood T cell repertoires in COVID-19. Here immunoSEQ multiplex PCR was the method, and the copy in TCRdb shows in-frame clones only, minus some. The sample lists 150,000 to 200,000 clones, around 76% occurring once. The sample taken for sequencing was peripheral blood. These receptors all stem from a woman between 65 and 79 years old with acute or convalescent COVID-19.

The J gene is TRBJ2-1, the V gene TRBV7-3, with TRBD2 identical over 11 bases. V lost 8 bases to trimming and J lost 4 bases; unmatched junction nucleotides: 7. Germline values: CDR1 SGHTA, CDR2 FQGTGA. The CDR3 sequence is 15 residues long. CDR3 region: CASGLAGGSYNEQFF. DNA for the CDR3: TGTGCCAGCGGATTAGCGGGGGGGAGTTACAATGAGCAGTTCTTC.

The V and J genes are TRBV19 and TRBJ1-3, with 8 bases aligning to TRBD1. V lost 3 bases and J lost 4; bases outside the gene matches: 5. Germline V lookup: CDR1 LNHDA, CDR2 SQIVND (reference sequence). The CDR3 loop spans 15 amino acids. The DNA of the CDR3 is TGTGCCAGTAGTATGGGACAGGTTGTCGGAAACACCATATATTTT. Translated, it gives CASSMGQVVGNTIYF.

J is TRBJ2-1 and V is TRBV5-8, with TRBD2 as a possible D gene (5 bases). The ends were cut back, 3 bases at V and 4 bases at J, with 8 bases in the middle. This CDR3 contains 13 residues. Germline-derived CDR1 and CDR2 are SGHTS and YDEGEE. The CDR3 DNA follows: TGTGCCAGCAGCTCCGGACTGTACAATGAGCAGTTCTTC. This encodes CASSSGLYNEQFF.

The J gene is TRBJ2-7, the V gene TRBV6-1, with 7 bases matching TRBD2. The J segment lost 6 bases and the V segment lost 2 bases, leaving 10 bases of the junction unmatched. Germline V gives CDR1 MNHNS, CDR2 SASEGT. The CDR3 totals 15 residues. CDR3 bases: TGTGCCAGCAGTGAATCGACGGCGGGGGACCGCGAGCAGTACTTC. Protein: CASSESTAGDREQYF.

There are a few counts of this clone. The V call is TRBV5-5, the J call TRBJ2-1, with TRBD2 as a possible D gene (6 bases). CDR1 is SGHKS and CDR2 is YYEKEE in the germline V gene (reference sequence). The CDR3 is 16 amino acids. V was pared by 5 bases and J by 0 bases, with 15 bases between. CDR3 DNA sequence: TGTGCCAGCAGTTCGGGACTCAGTTCCTCCTACAATGAGCAGTTCTTC. Amino acids: CASSSGLSSSYNEQFF. The variable domain in full, completed from reference TRBV5-5 and TRBJ2-1, reads DAGVTQSPTHLIKTRGQQVTLRCSPISGHKSVSWYQQVLGQGPQFIFQYYEKEERGRGNFPDRFSARQFPNYSSELNVNALLLGDSALYLCASSSGLSSSYNEQFFGPGTRLTVL.

The gene calls are TRBV9 and TRBJ2-2; D unclear. The ends were cut back, 1 base at V and 0 bases at J, with 10 bases in the middle. CDR1 SGDLS and CDR2 YYNGEE come from the germline V gene. CDR3 length: 16 amino acids. CDR3 bases: TGTGCCAGCAGCGTACTTAGCTCCTCGAACACCGGGGAGCTGTTTTTT. Amino acid sequence: CASSVLSSSNTGELFF.

The chain links TRBV7-2 to TRBJ2-3; TRBD2 matches at 11 bases. This CDR3 comprises 19 residues. J was trimmed by 4 bases and V by 5 bases; bases with no gene match: 17. CDR1 is SGHTA and CDR2 is FQGNSA in the germline V gene. The CDR3 loop is CASSGTSGHSLGGADTQYF. For the CDR3, the DNA is TGTGCCAGCAGCGGGACTAGCGGACACTCCCTCGGGGGCGCAGATACGCAGTATTTT.

The chain links TRBV7-2 to TRBJ1-1; tentatively, D is TRBD1 (5 bases). Per the germline V gene, CDR1 is SGHTA and CDR2 is FQGNSA. CDR3 length: 13 residues. Trimming left V 3 bases short and J 6 bases short, with 11 bases between. The CDR3 is CASSFAGDPEAFF. CDR3 nucleotides: TGTGCCAGCAGCTTTGCGGGGGATCCTGAAGCTTTCTTT.

This clone occurred once. This rearrangement joins TRBV19 to TRBJ2-2; tentatively, D is TRBD1 (5 bases). Per germline, CDR1 LNHDA and CDR2 SQIVND (reference sequence). V lost 6 bases and J 2 bases, leaving 10 bases between the germline ends. The CDR3 sequence is 14 residues long. CDR3 sequence (DNA): TGTGCCAGTAGAGGGGTAGCAAACACCGGGGAGCTGTTTTTT. Its protein product is CASRGVANTGELFF.

The CDR3 reads CSASIVSGVGNQPQHF. The CDR3 nucleotides read TGCAGTGCTAGTATAGTGTCGGGAGTCGGCAATCAGCCCCAGCATTTT. This chain uses TRBV20-1 with TRBJ1-5; D remains unclear. The CDR3 totals 16 residues. Germline V gene sequence: CDR1 DFQATT, CDR2 SNEGSKA (reference sequence). V shed 3 bases and J shed 2 bases, with 17 bases lying between them.

The chain uses TRBV29-1 and TRBJ1-2, with 8 positions matching TRBD1. Germline values: CDR1 SQVTM, CDR2 ANQGSEA. J lost 5 bases, V lost 6 bases, and 5 bases had no gene match. The CDR3 extends over 12 amino acids. CDR3 sequence: CSVWDRNYGYTF. In DNA form, the CDR3 reads TGCAGCGTCTGGGACAGGAATTATGGCTACACCTTC.

The chain carries TRBV5-6 and TRBJ1-3; TRBD1 might be the D (6 bases). Germline V CDR1 and CDR2: SGHDT, YYEEEE. There are 17 residues in the CDR3. The V gene lost 4 bases and the J gene lost 1 base, with 18 bases spanning the gap. CDR3 coding DNA: TGTGCCAGCAGCCGACCTACAGGGAGATGGTCTGGAAACACCATATATTTT. It specifies CASSRPTGRWSGNTIYF.

The sample holds a few counts of this clone. This sequence joins TRBV3-1 (or the pseudogene TRBV3-2) and TRBJ1-2, with a possible D match to TRBD1 (5 bases). Trimming removed 4 bases from V and 4 bases from J, with 16 bases in between. This CDR3 contains 15 residues. Germline CDR1 and CDR2: LGHDT and YNNKEL (reference sequence). The CDR3 region is CASSRSRQTFYGYTF. The CDR3 nucleotides read TGTGCCAGCAGCCGTTCTCGACAGACCTTCTATGGCTACACCTTC.

Written as DNA, the CDR3 is TGTGCCAGCAGTTTAAATCAGGGTTCCGGCTACACCTTC. The encoded protein is CASSLNQGSGYTF. This chain connects TRBV28 to TRBJ1-2; a weak D match, TRBD1 (5 bases). The CDR3 contains 13 residues. V was pared by 2 bases and J by 8 bases, with 12 bases between. The germline CDR1 and CDR2 sequences are MDHEN and SYDVKM.

The chain joins TRBV7-2 to TRBJ1-2, with a weak D call TRBD1 (6 bases). CDR3 length: 14 amino acids. Looked up from germline, CDR1 is SGHTA and CDR2 is FQGNSA. Trimming removed 5 bases from V and 2 bases from J, with 12 bases in between. CDR3 loop: CASSQDRINYGYTF. For the CDR3, the DNA is TGTGCCAGCAGCCAGGACAGAATAAACTATGGCTACACCTTC.

The chain is built from TRBV4-3 and TRBJ1-2; D call uncertain. This CDR3 spans 13 amino acids. Germline values: CDR1 LGHNA, CDR2 YSLEER. V was pared by 0 bases and J by 8 bases, with 10 bases between. CDR3 region: CASSQDSRSGYTF. The CDR3 bases are TGCGCCAGCAGCCAAGACTCGCGATCAGGCTACACCTTC.

V is TRBV9 and J is TRBJ1-6; tentatively, D is TRBD1 (5 bases). Trimming took off 2 bases at V and 10 bases at J, with 19 bases between the two ends. CDR3 length: 16 residues. Germline V gives CDR1 SGDLS, CDR2 YYNGEE. For the CDR3, the DNA is TGTGCCAGCAGCGTTGATCCGGGGACCGGGGGGTCACCCCTCCACTTT. Its translation is CASSVDPGTGGSPLHF. Full variable domain (rest looked up from reference TRBV9 and TRBJ1-6): DSGVTQTPKHLITATGQRVTLRCSPRSGDLSVYWYQQSLDQGLQFLIQYYNGEERAKGNILERFSAQQFPDLHSELNLSSLELGDSALYFCASSVDPGTGGSPLHFGNGTRLTVT.

This clone was recorded once. The gene calls are TRBV6-5 and TRBJ2-1, with D possibly TRBD1 on 5 matching bases. Germline V gene data show CDR1 as MNHEY and CDR2 as SVGAGI. The germline V and J ends were trimmed by 8 bases and 7 bases, with 12 bases remaining between them. This CDR3 is built from 12 residues. As DNA, the CDR3 is TGTGCCAGCGTAACCCACAGGAATGAGCAGTTCTTC. Encoded protein: CASVTHRNEQFF.

The rearrangement uses TRBV30 and TRBJ1-4, with a tentative D call TRBD1 (6 bases). Germline V lookup: CDR1 GTSNPN, CDR2 SVGIG (reference sequence). This CDR3 is built from 14 residues. V lost 2 bases and J lost 6, with 13 bases in between. The CDR3 DNA reads TGTGCCTGGAGTTTGGACAGTTTAGATGAAAAACTGTTTTTT. Protein: CAWSLDSLDEKLFF.

This sequence joins TRBV6-6 and TRBJ1-1; D might be TRBD1 (6 bases). CDR1 is MNHNY and CDR2 is SVGAGI in the germline V gene (reference sequence). The CDR3 consists of 13 residues. Trimming left V 6 bases short and J 11 bases short, with 19 bases between. The CDR3 here is CASRYPPEGGAFF. The CDR3 DNA reads as TGTGCCAGCAGGTATCCTCCAGAGGGGGGGGCTTTCTTT.

The rearrangement uses TRBV6-5 and TRBJ2-1; 8 bases agree with TRBD2. CDR1 is MNHEY and CDR2 is SVGAGI in the germline V gene. This CDR3 is built from 14 residues. Trimming removed 6 bases from V and 7 bases from J; junction bases left unmatched: 8. The CDR3 DNA sequence: TGTGCCAGCAGAACCGGGACTAGGGGAAATGAGCAGTTCTTC. This gives the protein CASRTGTRGNEQFF.

This clone was detected only a few times. CDR3 residues: CASSIDSANTGELFF. The CDR3 DNA sequence: TGTGCCAGTAGTATCGACTCCGCGAACACCGGGGAGCTGTTTTTT. The chain combines TRBV19 with TRBJ2-2; D gene ambiguous. Trimming stripped 3 bases from V and 0 bases from J, with 8 bases between. This CDR3 is built from 15 residues. Germline V gives CDR1 LNHDA, CDR2 SQIVND (reference sequence).

The V and J genes are TRBV10-1 and TRBJ2-2; TRBD2 agrees at 7 bases. Germline loops: CDR1 WNHNN, CDR2 SYGVQD (reference sequence). J gave up 3 bases and V 5 bases, and 3 bases lay outside the gene matches. The length of the CDR3 is 14 residues. The CDR3 DNA sequence: TGCGCCAGCAGTTTTAGCGGGCACACCGGGGAGCTGTTTTTT. Encoded protein: CASSFSGHTGELFF.

This clone appeared a few times. The chain employs TRBV5-5 and TRBJ2-7; 14 bases map to TRBD2. V dropped 3 bases and J dropped 3; count of bases not matched to a gene: 5. The CDR3 totals 16 residues. Germline CDR1 and CDR2: SGHKS and YYEKEE (reference sequence). CDR3 amino acids: CASSYLGTSGSYEQYF. The DNA of the CDR3 is TGTGCCAGCAGCTACCTTGGGACTAGCGGGAGCTACGAGCAGTACTTC.

The gene calls are TRBV20-1 and TRBJ1-3; D unresolved. V was pared by 3 bases and J by 0 bases, with 12 bases between. This CDR3 contains 15 residues. Germline V gene lookup returns CDR1 DFQATT and CDR2 SNEGSKA (reference sequence). The CDR3 DNA reads as TGCAGTGCTAGTGAGCCGGTGAGCTCTGGAAACACCATATATTTT. It is translated as CSASEPVSSGNTIYF.

The chain employs TRBV28 and TRBJ1-6; TRBD1 matches 10 bases. There are 14 residues in the CDR3. The ends lost 11 bases at V and 7 bases at J; junction bases unmatched: 8. In germline, CDR1 is MDHEN, CDR2 SYDVKM. Here the CDR3 reads CAARDRGGNSPLHF. DNA of the CDR3: TGTGCCGCCCGGGACAGGGGAGGGAATTCACCCCTCCACTTT.

The V gene is TRBV12-3 or TRBV12-4, the J gene TRBJ1-1; the D gene is possibly TRBD1 (6 bases). This CDR3 is built from 12 residues. V was cut by 4 bases and J by 7 bases, with 10 bases left in between. The CDR3 loop is CASSWDIYEAFF. CDR3 DNA: TGTGCCAGCAGTTGGGACATTTATGAAGCTTTCTTT.

This sequence joins TRBV3-1 (or the pseudogene TRBV3-2) and TRBJ2-7; 12 bases match TRBD2. V shed 6 bases, J shed 5 bases, and the junction held 8 bases outside the gene matches. The CDR3 contains 15 residues. Germline V gives CDR1 LGHDT, CDR2 YNNKEL (reference sequence). The CDR3 here is CASSPRLAGVNEQYF. In nucleotides, the CDR3 is TGTGCCAGCAGTCCCCGACTAGCGGGAGTGAACGAGCAGTACTTC.

This rearrangement joins TRBV3-1 (or the pseudogene TRBV3-2) to TRBJ2-1; 11 bases are a match to TRBD2. V was pared by 2 bases and J by 1 base, with 1 base of the junction left unmatched. The germline CDR1 and CDR2 sequences are LGHDT and YNNKEL (reference sequence). The CDR3 is 16 amino acids. As DNA, the CDR3 is TGTGCCAGCAGCCAAAGGACTAGCGGGTCCTACAATGAGCAGTTCTTC. As protein: CASSQRTSGSYNEQFF.

The chain joins TRBV7-2 to TRBJ1-4; TRBD1 agrees at 7 bases. The V and J ends lost 6 bases and 0 bases, in that order; junction bases with no gene match: 1. CDR1 and CDR2 from the germline V gene are SGHTA and FQGNSA. This CDR3 comprises 14 residues. CDR3 protein: CASRTGPTNEKLFF. The CDR3 DNA reads as TGTGCCAGCAGGACAGGGCCAACTAATGAAAAACTGTTTTTT.

This chain links TRBV11-3 with TRBJ1-6; D is unresolved. In germline, CDR1 is SGHNT, CDR2 YENEEA. The V end was cut by 3 bases, the J end by 6 bases, with 6 bases between. This CDR3 is built from 13 residues. CDR3 nucleotides: TGTGCCAGCAGCTTGCGATTTAATTCACCCCTCCACTTT. It yields the protein CASSLRFNSPLHF.

The chain joins TRBV27 to TRBJ2-2, with 7 nucleotides matching TRBD2. Per germline, CDR1 MNHEY and CDR2 SMNVEV (reference sequence). The V segment lost 5 bases and the J segment 4 bases; nucleotides outside the gene matches: 10. The CDR3 length is 16 residues. CDR3 region: CASSHTSASSTGELFF. The CDR3 DNA reads TGTGCCAGCAGTCATACTAGCGCCTCGAGCACCGGGGAGCTGTTTTTT.